Each of the 7 T cell receptor beta chains below was sequenced from the same sample in a study of T-cell reconstitution after alpha-beta-depleted transplantation in children. The TCRbeta library was prepared with unique molecular identifiers. In TCRdb, the PCR reads were re-called with MiXCR into one record per CDR3 protein. This sample has 450,000 to 600,000 distinct CDR3 sequences; about 17% occur once, and the top ten carry roughly 3.3%. The sequencing here drew on PBMCs from the stem cell graft donor, taken from the stem cell graft. The receptors shown here come from a human donor who donated a stem cell graft to a child with acute lymphoblastic leukemia.

The chain is built from TRBV12-3 or TRBV12-4 and TRBJ2-1; weak D call: TRBD1 (7 bases). Trimming took 7 bases from V and 5 from J, leaving 18 bases between them. This CDR3 has 15 residues. CDR3 amino acids: CASTQGVADHNEQFF. The CDR3 DNA reads TGTGCCAGCACCCAGGGGGTAGCGGACCACAATGAGCAGTTCTTC.

This clonotype was observed a handful of times. The chain uses TRBV12-3 or TRBV12-4 and TRBJ1-2; D not certain. Trimming cost V 3 bases and J 4 bases, with 12 bases left between them. The CDR3 has 14 residues. The DNA for the CDR3 is TGTGCCAGCAGTTTTGAGGGTATCCCCTATGGCTACACCTTC. As protein: CASSFEGIPYGYTF.

This clonotype was detected a few times. The rearrangement links TRBV7-6 to TRBJ2-5; 10 nucleotides agree with TRBD1. This CDR3 region has 16 residues. Trimming removed 5 bases from V and 5 bases from J; junction bases left unmatched: 11. Germline CDR1 is SGHVS and CDR2 is FNYEAQ. In DNA form, the CDR3 reads TGTGCCAGCAGCACCGGGACAGGGGCCTTCGAGGAGACCCAGTACTTC. It is translated as CASSTGTGAFEETQYF. The full variable domain, rest sourced from reference TRBV7-6 and TRBJ2-5, is GAGVSQSPRYKVTKRGQDVALRCDPISGHVSLYWYRQALGQGPEFLTYFNYEAQQDKSGLPNDRFSAERPEGSISTLTIQRTEQRDSAMYRCASSTGTGAFEETQYFGPGTRLLVL.

This clonotype has only a few counts. The chain uses TRBV12-3 or TRBV12-4 and TRBJ2-7, with D perhaps being TRBD1 or TRBD2 (6 bases each). The V end was cut by 3 bases, the J end by 4 bases, with 16 bases between. This CDR3 comprises 15 residues. CDR3 residues: CASSFHSGQLYEQYF. In DNA, the CDR3 is TGTGCCAGCAGTTTCCATAGCGGACAGTTGTACGAGCAGTACTTC.

This clonotype has just a few counts. The genes are TRBV7-9 and TRBJ2-1; 8 bases agree with TRBD2. The germline V gene has CDR1 SEHNR and CDR2 FQNEAQ (reference sequence). J gave up 2 bases and V 1 base, and 4 bases lay outside the gene matches. The CDR3 consists of 16 residues. CDR3 nucleotides: TGTGCCAGCAGCTTAGAGATAGCGGGGCCCTACAATGAGCAGTTCTTC. Translated: CASSLEIAGPYNEQFF.

This clonotype was seen a few times. This chain connects TRBV5-1 to TRBJ2-1; 14 bases are shared with TRBD2. The CDR3 contains 18 residues. The junction had 10 bases not matched to a gene; V was cut back by 4 bases and J by 4 bases. Germline CDR1 is SGHRS and CDR2 is YFSETQ. The CDR3 coding sequence is TGCGCCAGCAGCCCCGGAGCGACTAGCGGGAGGGGGTACAATGAGCAGTTCTTC. This codes for CASSPGATSGRGYNEQFF. Variable domain in full (rest from reference TRBV5-1 and TRBJ2-1): KAGVTQTPRYLIKTRGQQVTLSCSPISGHRSVSWYQQTPGQGLQFLFEYFSETQRNKGNFPGRFSGRQFSNSRSEMNVSTLELGDSALYLCASSPGATSGRGYNEQFFGPGTRLTVL.

This clonotype was seen a handful of times. The chain couples TRBV9 to TRBJ1-1; the D gene is possibly TRBD1 (5 bases). CDR1 and CDR2 from the germline V gene are SGDLS and YYNGEE. V was pared by 2 bases and J by 6 bases, with 14 bases between. The CDR3 contains 14 residues. Written as DNA, the CDR3 is TGTGCCAGCAGCGTGGGTGGGGGGAGTCCTGAAGCTTTCTTT. Translation gives CASSVGGGSPEAFF.